Presented here are 28 T cell receptor beta chains from one specimen sequenced in a study of blood T cell repertoires in COVID-19 (dated by TCRdb to 2018 to 2020). The library was prepared using the immunoSEQ multiplex PCR assay. In its TCRdb copy, this immuneACCESS table keeps in-frame sequences only and misses some clones. Where compared with another copy, unresolved V genes explain less than half of these, and the others have no known cause. The table for this sample lists 200,000 to 300,000 clones; 85% to 90% of them were counted only once. Clones ranked in the top ten supply around 4% of the sample. Sequencing was performed on PBMCs or T cells enriched from blood (not recorded which). The receptors come from a woman under 40 who had recovered from COVID-19.

This rearrangement joins TRBV19 to TRBJ2-1, with 13 bases identical to TRBD2. This CDR3 region has 16 residues. Germline loops: CDR1 LNHDA, CDR2 SQIVND (reference sequence). V shed 5 bases, J shed 8 bases, and the junction held 9 bases outside the gene matches. For the CDR3, the DNA is TGTGCCAGTAGTGCTCTCGGGACTAGCGGGATATATGAGCAGTTCTTC. Its protein is CASSALGTSGIYEQFF.

This rearrangement joins TRBV4-2 to TRBJ2-1, with 7 bases aligning to TRBD2. V was clipped by 2 bases and J by 1 base; unmatched bases: 14. Germline V lookup: CDR1 LGHNA, CDR2 YNFKEQ. The CDR3 runs 19 residues. The CDR3 bases are TGTGCCAGCAGCCAACCCTCCAGGGAGGGTCCTCGATCCTACAATGAGCAGTTCTTC. This gives the protein CASSQPSREGPRSYNEQFF.

This clone was detected only once. The rearrangement uses TRBV27 and TRBJ1-1; TRBD1 agrees at 7 bases. Germline values: CDR1 MNHEY, CDR2 SMNVEV (reference sequence). The ends lost 5 bases at V and 1 base at J; junction bases unmatched: 10. The CDR3 has 16 amino acids. The CDR3 reads CASSQHRGTTNTEAFF. DNA for the CDR3: TGTGCCAGCAGTCAACACAGGGGAACGACGAACACTGAAGCTTTCTTT.

The CDR3 sequence: CASSGRARSEAFF. CDR3 bases: TGTGCCAGCAGCGGGAGGGCGCGCAGCGAAGCTTTCTTT. This chain uses TRBV28 with TRBJ1-1; no definite D call. Per germline, CDR1 MDHEN and CDR2 SYDVKM. This CDR3 has 13 amino acids. V was pared by 6 bases and J by 8 bases, with 16 bases between. Filled out from reference TRBV28 and TRBJ1-1, the complete variable domain reads DVKVTQSSRYLVKRTGEKVFLECVQDMDHENMFWYRQDPGLGLRLIYFSYDVKMKEKGDIPEGYSVSREKKERFSLILESASTNQTSMYLCASSGRARSEAFFGQGTRLTVV.

This chain connects TRBV28 to TRBJ1-5; D not resolved. The CDR3 spans 12 residues. V was clipped by 6 bases and J by 3 bases, with 6 bases between them. Germline loops: CDR1 MDHEN, CDR2 SYDVKM. This CDR3 reads CASSPYNQPQHF. The CDR3 bases are TGTGCCAGCAGCCCCTACAATCAGCCCCAGCATTTT.

CDR3 sequence (DNA): TGTGCCAGCAGCTTAGGGGGACAGGGGAATTCACCCCTCCACTTT. This gives the protein CASSLGGQGNSPLHF. This rearrangement joins TRBV7-2 to TRBJ1-6, with TRBD1 matching 10 bases. The V and J ends lost 1 base and 7 bases, in that order; junction bases with no gene match: 1. This CDR3 spans 15 amino acids. Germline V gene lookup returns CDR1 SGHTA and CDR2 FQGNSA.

This clone turned up a few times. The chain joins TRBV7-2 to TRBJ2-1; 11 nucleotides match TRBD2. The J segment lost 9 bases and the V segment lost 0 bases, leaving 4 bases of the junction unmatched. The germline gives CDR1 SGHTA, CDR2 FQGNSA. The CDR3 has 15 residues. CDR3 DNA: TGTGCCAGCAGCTTAGCAGGACTAGCGGGTAGTGAGCAGTTCTTC. This encodes CASSLAGLAGSEQFF.

This chain joins TRBV7-9 and TRBJ2-7; D is undetermined. From germline, CDR1 is SEHNR and CDR2 FQNEAQ (reference sequence). Trimming pared 4 bases from V and 3 bases from J, leaving 7 bases between. The CDR3 covers 12 residues. The CDR3 DNA reads TGTGCCAGCAGCTCCGGGTACTACGAGCAGTACTTC. Amino acid sequence: CASSSGYYEQYF.

In this sample, this clone turned up a few times. The chain couples TRBV7-3 to TRBJ2-1, with 7 bases fitting TRBD2. There are 15 residues in the CDR3. CDR1 SGHTA and CDR2 FQGTGA come from the germline V gene. The trim removed 5 bases at V and 6 bases at J, leaving 10 bases unmatched. The DNA of the CDR3 is TGTGCCAGCAGCCCCATGACTAGCCTACTCAATGAGCAGTTCTTC. It yields the protein CASSPMTSLLNEQFF.

With respect to this clone: Relative to the germline gene, one junction end is altered; a read error may explain this. The chain uses TRBV7-7 and TRBJ2-7; 7 positions agree with TRBD2. The CDR3 consists of 14 residues. CDR1 and CDR2 from the germline V gene are SSHAT and FNYEAQ (reference sequence). CDR3 nucleotide sequence: TGTGCTAGCAGCATCGGACTAGGGTCCTCCGAGCAGTACTTC. It is translated as CASSIGLGSSEQYF.

The rearrangement uses TRBV28 and TRBJ1-5; no firm D call. In germline, CDR1 is MDHEN, CDR2 SYDVKM. V was trimmed by 3 bases and J by 3 bases, leaving 9 bases between them. The CDR3 is 14 amino acids. CDR3 protein: CASSLRESNQPQHF. Here the CDR3 DNA reads TGTGCCAGCAGTTTGAGGGAATCCAATCAGCCCCAGCATTTT.

CDR3 nucleotides: TGTGCCAGCAAAACGAGGACTAGCGGGAGTGTGTACAATGAGCAGTTCTTC. It is translated as CASKTRTSGSVYNEQFF. V usage is TRBV27 and J usage is TRBJ2-1, with 13 bases lining up with TRBD2. CDR1 is MNHEY, CDR2 SMNVEV, per germline (reference sequence). V lost 7 bases and J lost 4; bases outside the gene matches: 10. The CDR3 runs to 17 residues.

CDR3 sequence (DNA): TGTGCCAGCAGAGACAGGGCGGGCTACACCTTC. Encoded protein: CASRDRAGYTF. The rearrangement uses TRBV11-2 and TRBJ1-2; 7 positions match TRBD1. V gave up 6 bases and J gave up 8 bases; unmatched junction bases: 3. The CDR3 loop spans 11 amino acids. The germline V gene has CDR1 SGHAT and CDR2 FQNNGV.

The chain couples TRBV23-1 to TRBJ2-7; 11 positions agree with TRBD1. TRBV23-1 is reported as an ORF; its role is uncertain. This CDR3 comprises 17 residues. The V segment lost 2 bases and the J segment 1 base; nucleotides outside the gene matches: 7. CDR3 region: CASSQLPGQGVSYEQYF. Written as DNA, the CDR3 is TGCGCCAGCAGTCAACTGCCGGGACAGGGGGTTTCCTACGAGCAGTACTTC.

The chain is built from TRBV5-5 and TRBJ1-1; tentative D call: TRBD1 (6 bases). Looked up from germline, CDR1 is SGHKS and CDR2 is YYEKEE (reference sequence). The CDR3 sequence is 15 residues long. The V gene lost 1 base and the J gene lost 6 bases, with 16 bases spanning the gap. The CDR3 region is CASSLWQGIESEAFF. The DNA for the CDR3 is TGTGCCAGCAGCTTGTGGCAGGGGATAGAGTCTGAAGCTTTCTTT.

J is TRBJ2-7 and V is TRBV19, with TRBD1 as a possible D gene (5 bases). V gave up 3 bases and J gave up 1 base, with 13 bases separating them. This CDR3 contains 15 residues. The germline V gene encodes CDR1 LNHDA and CDR2 SQIVND (reference sequence). The CDR3 region has the DNA TGTGCCAGTAGTATTAAGGGGTCAAGGTCCTACGAGCAGTACTTC. It codes for CASSIKGSRSYEQYF.

The chain couples TRBV7-8 to TRBJ1-3; D is uncertain. The V gene lost 1 base and the J gene lost 0 bases, with 13 bases spanning the gap. CDR3 length: 17 amino acids. The germline V gene has CDR1 SGHVS and CDR2 FQNEAQ. The CDR3 loop reads CASSLGGGLGSGNTIYF. The DNA of the CDR3 is TGTGCCAGCAGCTTAGGTGGAGGGTTGGGCTCTGGAAACACCATATATTTT.

The chain combines TRBV28 with TRBJ2-1; TRBD2 matches 7 bases. CDR1 is MDHEN, CDR2 SYDVKM, per germline. This CDR3 spans 18 amino acids. Trimming cost V 6 bases and J 0 bases; bases outside gene matches: 14. This CDR3 reads CASRPALAEVSSYNEQFF. CDR3 bases: TGTGCCAGCAGACCCGCTCTAGCGGAGGTCAGCTCCTACAATGAGCAGTTCTTC.

The chain uses TRBV6-6 and TRBJ1-5; D uncertain. The CDR3 extends over 14 amino acids. The germline V and J ends were trimmed by 2 bases and 5 bases, with 10 bases remaining between them. Germline CDR1 and CDR2: MNHNY and SVGAGI (reference sequence). This CDR3 reads CASSYQEEYQPQHF. CDR3 nucleotide sequence: TGTGCCAGCAGTTACCAGGAGGAGTATCAGCCCCAGCATTTT.

V and J are TRBV27 and TRBJ1-5, with 11 bases matching TRBD1. After removal of 5 bases from V and 6 bases from J, the junction contained 6 bases not matched to a gene. The CDR3 has 15 residues. In germline, CDR1 is MNHEY, CDR2 SMNVEV (reference sequence). CDR3 region: CASSQGQGVGQPQHF. The CDR3 DNA is TGTGCCAGCAGTCAGGGACAGGGGGTAGGTCAGCCCCAGCATTTT.

The gene calls are TRBV28 and TRBJ2-7, with D possibly being TRBD1 (5 bases). CDR1 MDHEN and CDR2 SYDVKM come from the germline V gene. This CDR3 region has 15 residues. The V end was cut by 5 bases, the J end by 3 bases, with 17 bases between. CDR3 protein: CASSTLGQDIYEQYF. In nucleotides, the CDR3 is TGTGCCAGCAGTACCCTCGGCCAGGACATCTACGAGCAGTACTTC.

The chain uses TRBV28 and TRBJ2-7; 7 positions agree with TRBD2. Looked up from germline, CDR1 is MDHEN and CDR2 is SYDVKM. The CDR3 consists of 14 residues. Germline trimming cut 3 bases from V and 2 bases from J; bases unmatched to any gene: 4. The CDR3 protein is CASSFPGLAYEQYF. CDR3 nucleotides: TGTGCCAGCAGTTTCCCCGGACTAGCCTACGAGCAGTACTTC.

The genes are TRBV6-5 and TRBJ1-2; D possibly corresponds to TRBD1 (5 bases). This CDR3 has 13 residues. From germline, CDR1 is MNHEY and CDR2 SVGAGI. Deletions cut 10 bases from V and 4 bases from J, with 16 bases between. Written as DNA, the CDR3 is TGTGCCATCTCCACCAGGGTTATCTATGGCTACACCTTC. It yields the protein CAISTRVIYGYTF.

V usage is TRBV5-8 and J usage is TRBJ2-1, with D possibly TRBD2 on 6 matching bases. The CDR3 is 15 amino acids. Germline-derived CDR1 and CDR2 are SGHTS and YDEGEE. Trimming cost V 4 bases and J 0 bases, with 11 bases left between them. The CDR3 here is CASSQSGSSYNEQFF. The DNA of the CDR3 is TGTGCCAGCAGCCAGTCCGGGAGCTCCTACAATGAGCAGTTCTTC.

This clone was found a few times. The chain recombines TRBV6-6 with TRBJ2-5; TRBD2 matches 13 bases. The CDR3 has 15 residues. Trimming cost V 5 bases and J 0 bases; bases outside gene matches: 0. CDR1 and CDR2 from the germline V gene are MNHNY and SVGAGI (reference sequence). CDR3 region: CASSGTSGNQETQYF. The CDR3 DNA is TGTGCCAGCAGTGGGACTAGCGGGAACCAAGAGACCCAGTACTTC.

The rearrangement links TRBV27 to TRBJ1-6; no firm D call. The germline V gene encodes CDR1 MNHEY and CDR2 SMNVEV (reference sequence). CDR3 size: 16 residues. The V gene lost 1 base and the J gene lost 0 bases, with 7 bases spanning the gap. DNA of the CDR3: TGTGCCAGCAGTTTATATGCGGACTCCTATAATTCACCCCTCCACTTT. It specifies CASSLYADSYNSPLHF.

The chain employs TRBV18 and TRBJ1-2, with 9 bases fitting TRBD1. This CDR3 contains 15 residues. Trimming took 0 bases from V and 2 from J; bases not matched to a gene: 1. Germline loops: CDR1 KGHSH, CDR2 LQKENI. CDR3 region: CASSPPGTGNYGYTF. The CDR3 region has the DNA TGTGCCAGCTCACCACCTGGGACAGGGAACTATGGCTACACCTTC.

The chain is built from TRBV29-1 and TRBJ2-5, with 12 bases fitting TRBD1. Germline CDR1 SQVTM, CDR2 ANQGSEA. Trimming cost V 7 bases and J 4 bases; bases outside gene matches: 7. CDR3 length: 14 amino acids. CDR3 residues: CSGGLGQGAETQYF. As DNA, the CDR3 is TGCAGCGGGGGCTTGGGACAGGGGGCAGAGACCCAGTACTTC.